This T cell receptor beta chain is drawn from a study of T cells after yellow fever vaccination. Overall study: With SMART-Seq v4 Ultra Low Input, the fractions containing low cell numbers were prepared.

On this clonotype: Its antigen is not known.

Trimming cost V 2 bases and J 8 bases, with 13 bases left between them. Germline CDR1 reads MNHEY; CDR2 reads SMNVEV (reference sequence). The length of the CDR3 is 14 residues. Study-level points and caveats: A weaker secondary response peaked on day 5, the primary on day 15.

TCRdb fed the 5' RACE reads into MiXCR, producing one record per CDR3 protein. The table lists hundreds of thousands of distinct CDR3 sequences, about 13% of them singletons, with about an eighth in the top ten. The chain uses TRBV27 and TRBJ2-1, with no clear D. This specimen was PBMCs, taken on the day of the yellow fever booster vaccination. This receptor was taken from a man aged 25 to 45 who received the YFV17D yellow fever vaccine. Written as DNA, the CDR3 is TGTGCCAGCAGTTTACGTCTAGTCGGAGATGAGCAGTTCTTC. Protein sequence: CASSLRLVGDEQFF.